The T cell receptor (beta chain) described here comes from a study of blood T cell repertoires in COVID-19 (dated by TCRdb to the early 2020s). Describing the broader study: Collaborator samples came from the United States, Italy and Spain and covered acute and convalescent phases of COVID-19. The prospective study material was composed of cDNA or gDNA derived from T cells, B-cell-depleted T cells, or PBMCs. The samples were drawn from the first 160 participants of the ongoing ImmuneRACE study and from more than 1,000 subjects provided by 6 global collaborators. A de-identified subject ID, COVID-19 status, age in years and sex were almost always included in the sample metadata. Where available, HLA class I and class II types were taken from metadata supplied by the sample provider and were not determined by assay-based typing. Subjects who had been exposed to COVID-19, were actively infected with it, or had recovered from it provided the deeply sampled blood TCRbeta repertoires that made up the dataset. The repertoires were released in a freely available public database intended as a resource for research on the immune response to SARS-CoV-2.

TCRbeta CDR3 regions were amplified from genomic DNA using the immunoSEQ Assay, a bias-controlled multiplex PCR. The paper's processing steps were these. The number of nucleated cells in each sample was estimated by amplification of reference gene primers within the assay. To quantify the absolute abundance of each unique TCRbeta CDR3 rearrangement, sequence reads were collapsed and filtered. For each sample, productive Simpson clonality was calculated as the square root of Simpson's diversity index across productive rearrangements. Imported from immuneACCESS, the table was reduced by TCRdb to in-frame sequences with V and J called. These copies leave out some clones; in studies compared against another copy, an unresolved V gene accounts for under half, and the cause of the remainder is not known. The V and J calls and clone size come from that table; D and trimming were worked out from the DNA. The sample table lists approximately 130,000 clones, just under 80% of them with a count of one. The top ten constitute approximately 25% of the sample.

The germline V gene gives CDR1 as MNHEY and CDR2 as SVGEGT. Germline trimming: 2 bases from V, 4 bases from J; junction bases outside gene matches: 10. CDR3 length: 19 amino acids, cysteine to phenylalanine. Kept here is only the CDR3 DNA, which spans 57 bases and is read in frame from base 1. Findings and caveats that apply to the study as a whole: The quantity of clinical and demographic metadata differed by source and by participant and was supplied without curation.

This clone is a singleton in its sample. Its binding antigen is unknown. Qualities for individual bases were not recorded, and no much larger clone is one base off. Whole blood was collected in K2EDTA tubes by collaborating institutions according to the institutions' own protocols. Collaborator samples were shipped for TCRbeta analysis as frozen whole blood, isolated PBMCs, or DNA extracted from either sample type. Rearrangement joined TRBV6-2 or TRBV6-3 to TRBJ2-5; 16 bases in the junction line up with TRBD2. The TCR sequence derives from a human donor in a cohort sampled during active COVID-19. The sequencing sample was made of peripheral blood. The DNA is as follows: TGTGCCAGCAGTTACCCGCCGGGACTAGCGGGGGGGCAAGGAGAGACCCAGTACTTC. This is translated as CASSYPPGLAGGQGETQYF.